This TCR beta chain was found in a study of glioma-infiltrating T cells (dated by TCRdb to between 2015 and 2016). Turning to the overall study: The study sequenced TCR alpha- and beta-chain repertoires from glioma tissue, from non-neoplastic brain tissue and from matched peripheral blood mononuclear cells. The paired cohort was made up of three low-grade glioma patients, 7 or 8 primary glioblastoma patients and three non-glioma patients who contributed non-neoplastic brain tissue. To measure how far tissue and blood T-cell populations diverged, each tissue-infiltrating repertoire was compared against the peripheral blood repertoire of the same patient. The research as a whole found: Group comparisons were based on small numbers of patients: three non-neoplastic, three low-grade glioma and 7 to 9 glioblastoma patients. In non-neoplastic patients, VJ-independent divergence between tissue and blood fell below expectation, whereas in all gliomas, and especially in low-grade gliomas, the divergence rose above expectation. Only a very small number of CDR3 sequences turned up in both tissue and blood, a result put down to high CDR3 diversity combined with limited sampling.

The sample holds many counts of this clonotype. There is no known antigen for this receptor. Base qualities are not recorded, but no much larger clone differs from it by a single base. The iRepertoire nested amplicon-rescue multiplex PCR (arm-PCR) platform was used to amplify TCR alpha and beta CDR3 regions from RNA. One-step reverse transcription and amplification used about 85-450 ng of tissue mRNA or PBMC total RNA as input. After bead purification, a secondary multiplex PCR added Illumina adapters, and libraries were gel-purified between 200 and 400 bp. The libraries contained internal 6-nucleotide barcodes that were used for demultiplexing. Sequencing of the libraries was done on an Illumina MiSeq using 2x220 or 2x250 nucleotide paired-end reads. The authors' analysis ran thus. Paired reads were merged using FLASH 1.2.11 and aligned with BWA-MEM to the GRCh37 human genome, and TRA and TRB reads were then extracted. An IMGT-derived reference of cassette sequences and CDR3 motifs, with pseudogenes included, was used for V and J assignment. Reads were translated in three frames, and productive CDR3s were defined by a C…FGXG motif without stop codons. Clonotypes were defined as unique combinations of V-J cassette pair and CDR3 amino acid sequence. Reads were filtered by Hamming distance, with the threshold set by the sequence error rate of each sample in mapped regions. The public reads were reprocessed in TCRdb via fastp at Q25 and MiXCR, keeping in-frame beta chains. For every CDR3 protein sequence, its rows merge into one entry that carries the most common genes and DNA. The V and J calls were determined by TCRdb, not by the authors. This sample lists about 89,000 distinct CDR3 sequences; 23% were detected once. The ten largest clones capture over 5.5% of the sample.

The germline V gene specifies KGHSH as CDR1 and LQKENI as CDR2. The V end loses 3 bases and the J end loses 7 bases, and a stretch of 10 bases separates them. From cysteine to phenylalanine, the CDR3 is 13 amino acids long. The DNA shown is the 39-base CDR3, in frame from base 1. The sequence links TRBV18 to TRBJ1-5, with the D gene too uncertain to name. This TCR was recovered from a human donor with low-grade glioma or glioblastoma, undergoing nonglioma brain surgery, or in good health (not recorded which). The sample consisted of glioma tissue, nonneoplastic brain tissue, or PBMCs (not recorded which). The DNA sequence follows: TGTGCCAGCTCACCCATGGATTCCCAGCCCCAGCATTTT. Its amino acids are CASSPMDSQPQHF.